The clone carrying this TCR beta chain was observed once. The assay was immunoSEQ multiplex PCR, and TCRdb's table has in-frame clones only and misses some. The data show around 40,000 clones, with 75% to 90% seen just once and more than 20% held by the top ten. This sample is drawn from a study of blood T cell repertoires in COVID-19. Study-level information: The origin of the acute and convalescent COVID-19 samples was the United States, Italy and Spain.

V lost 2 bases and J lost 5, with 12 bases in between. Per germline, CDR1 MNHNY and CDR2 SVGAGI (reference sequence). The CDR3 consists of 14 residues. The source of this sequence is a man aged 50-59 years with active or convalescent COVID-19. The chain employs TRBV6-6 and TRBJ2-5, with D possibly being TRBD2 (5 bases). The sequenced sample consisted of peripheral blood. Here the CDR3 DNA reads TGTGCCAGCAGTTACGGTGGAGGCGGGGAGACCCAGTACTTC. Translated: CASSYGGGGETQYF.